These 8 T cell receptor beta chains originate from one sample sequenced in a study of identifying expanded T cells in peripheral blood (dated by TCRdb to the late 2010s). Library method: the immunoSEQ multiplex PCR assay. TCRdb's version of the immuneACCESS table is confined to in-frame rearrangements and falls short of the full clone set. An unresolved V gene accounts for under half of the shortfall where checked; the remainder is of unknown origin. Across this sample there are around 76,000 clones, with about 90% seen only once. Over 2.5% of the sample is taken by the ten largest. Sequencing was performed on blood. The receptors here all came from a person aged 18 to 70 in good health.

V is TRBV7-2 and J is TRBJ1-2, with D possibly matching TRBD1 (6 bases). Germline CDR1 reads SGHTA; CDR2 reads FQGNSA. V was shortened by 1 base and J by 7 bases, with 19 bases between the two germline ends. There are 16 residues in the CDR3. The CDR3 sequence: CASSLETGRPPSGYTF. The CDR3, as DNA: TGTGCCAGCAGCTTAGAGACAGGAAGACCACCCAGTGGCTACACCTTC.

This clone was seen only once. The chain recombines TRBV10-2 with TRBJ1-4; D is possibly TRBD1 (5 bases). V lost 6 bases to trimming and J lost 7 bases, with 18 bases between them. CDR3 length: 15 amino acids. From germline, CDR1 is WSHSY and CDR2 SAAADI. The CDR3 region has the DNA TGCGCCAGCAGGGAAGTCGGGGGAGAGGGTGAAAAACTGTTTTTT. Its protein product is CASREVGGEGEKLFF.

CDR3 loop: CASSLSGELFF. The CDR3 bases are TGTGCCAGCAGCTTGTCGGGGGAGCTGTTTTTT. This chain uses TRBV5-6 with TRBJ2-2; D ambiguous. CDR3 length: 11 amino acids. CDR1 is SGHDT and CDR2 is YYEEEE in the germline V gene. The V and J ends lost 1 base and 8 bases respectively, with 3 bases between them.

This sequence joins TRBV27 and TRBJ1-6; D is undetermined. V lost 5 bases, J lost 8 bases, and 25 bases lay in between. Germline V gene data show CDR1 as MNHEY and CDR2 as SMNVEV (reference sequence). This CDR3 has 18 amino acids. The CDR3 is CASSPRKEVLPPDSPLHF. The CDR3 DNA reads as TGTGCCAGCAGTCCGAGGAAAGAAGTGTTGCCTCCTGATTCACCCCTCCACTTT.

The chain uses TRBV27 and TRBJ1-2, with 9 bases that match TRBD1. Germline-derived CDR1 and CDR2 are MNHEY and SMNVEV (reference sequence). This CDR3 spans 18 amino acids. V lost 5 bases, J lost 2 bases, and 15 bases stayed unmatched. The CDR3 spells CASSARGSFGTGNYGYTF. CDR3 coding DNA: TGTGCCAGCAGTGCCCGGGGCTCTTTTGGGACAGGGAACTATGGCTACACCTTC.

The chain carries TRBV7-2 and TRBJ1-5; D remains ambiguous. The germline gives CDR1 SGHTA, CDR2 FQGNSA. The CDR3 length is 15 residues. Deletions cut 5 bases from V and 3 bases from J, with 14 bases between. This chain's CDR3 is CASSQFATLNQPQHF. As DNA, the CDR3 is TGTGCCAGCAGCCAGTTTGCGACCCTCAATCAGCCCCAGCATTTT.

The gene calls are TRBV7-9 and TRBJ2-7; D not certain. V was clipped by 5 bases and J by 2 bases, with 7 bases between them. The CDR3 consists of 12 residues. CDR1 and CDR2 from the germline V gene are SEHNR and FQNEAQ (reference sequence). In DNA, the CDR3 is TGTGCCAGCAGCCCCGGCCCCTACGAGCAGTACTTC. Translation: CASSPGPYEQYF.

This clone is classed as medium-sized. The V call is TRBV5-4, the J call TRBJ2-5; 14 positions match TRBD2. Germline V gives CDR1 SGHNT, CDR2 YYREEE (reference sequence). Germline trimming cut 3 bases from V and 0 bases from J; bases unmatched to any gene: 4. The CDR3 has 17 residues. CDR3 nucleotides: TGTGCCAGCAGCTCACGGGGACTAGCGGGGGACCAAGAGACCCAGTACTTC. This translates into CASSSRGLAGDQETQYF.